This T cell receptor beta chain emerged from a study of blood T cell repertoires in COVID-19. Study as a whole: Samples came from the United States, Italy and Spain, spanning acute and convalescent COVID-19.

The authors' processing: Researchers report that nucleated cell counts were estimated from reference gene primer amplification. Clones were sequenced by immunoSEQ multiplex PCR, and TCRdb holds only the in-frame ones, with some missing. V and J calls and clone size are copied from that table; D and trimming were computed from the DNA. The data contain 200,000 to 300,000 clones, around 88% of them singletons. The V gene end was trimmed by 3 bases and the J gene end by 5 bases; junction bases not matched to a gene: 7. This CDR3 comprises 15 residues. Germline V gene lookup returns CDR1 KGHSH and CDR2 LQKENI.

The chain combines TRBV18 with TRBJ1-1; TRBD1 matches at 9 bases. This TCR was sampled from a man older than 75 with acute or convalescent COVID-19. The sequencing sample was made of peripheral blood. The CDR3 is CASSPVTGGRTEAFF. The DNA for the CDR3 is TGTGCCAGCTCACCTGTGACAGGGGGGAGAACTGAAGCTTTCTTT.